This T cell receptor (beta chain) emerged from a study of cytomegalovirus exposure and HLA in healthy donors. Study background: A previous analysis identified 95 million to 140 million unique TCR beta sequences derived from around 200 million T cells.

On this clone: The antigen remains undetermined.

Study-level points and caveats: Researchers reportedly found TCR beta sequences accurately predicted most subjects' HLA-A and HLA-B alleles. Rates of TCR association differed by HLA locus in a later analysis, with DRB1 highest and HLA-C lowest.

The CDR3 sequence is 14 residues long. Germline-derived CDR1 and CDR2 are KGHSH and LQKENI. V was clipped by 2 bases and J by 6 bases; unmatched bases: 7. The PCR ran on 60 Vbeta and 13 Jbeta primers. In the study's own analysis: Later, an analysis found about 80 million unique TCR beta chains, and 8.5 million to 14 million of these were shared. Profiling relied on immunoSEQ multiplex PCR, and the TCRdb table lists in-frame clones only, not all of them. V and J calls and clone size are those listed in that table; D and trimming were worked out from the DNA. The sample yields over 150,000 clones, about 83% seen once.

The source material was PBMCs. This chain uses TRBV18 with TRBJ2-7, with 7 bases aligning to TRBD1. This receptor was identified in a woman aged 35 to 49 in good health and CMV-seronegative. This chain's CDR3 is CASSPSQGDTEQYF. In nucleotides, the CDR3 is TGTGCCAGCTCACCAAGTCAGGGGGACACCGAGCAGTACTTC.